These 25 T cell receptor beta chains share one sample of origin, sequenced in a study of blood T cell repertoires in COVID-19. Some clones are missing from TCRdb's copy, which holds only in-frame ones; the method was immunoSEQ multiplex PCR. The sample has about 230,000 clones, approximately 88% seen once. The sequenced sample consisted of PBMCs or T cells enriched from blood (not recorded which). The receptors derive from a woman aged 40 to 50 with acute COVID-19.

The chain carries TRBV29-1 and TRBJ2-2, with TRBD1 matching over 9 bases. CDR3 size: 14 residues. The J segment lost 1 base and the V segment lost 6 bases, leaving 3 bases of the junction unmatched. Looked up from germline, CDR1 is SQVTM and CDR2 is ANQGSEA. The CDR3 reads CSVRTGVNTGELFF. The CDR3, as DNA: TGCAGCGTCCGGACAGGGGTGAACACCGGGGAGCTGTTTTTT.

This clone has only a few counts. V is TRBV2 and J is TRBJ2-1; 12 nucleotides agree with TRBD1. Germline CDR1 is SNHLY and CDR2 is FYNNEI. The CDR3 has 20 amino acids. After removal of 6 bases from V and 5 bases from J, the junction contained 20 bases not matched to a gene. The CDR3 region has the DNA TGTGCCAGCAGCTGGAACCGGGACAGGGGGCTCCAAGGCCCCGACAATGAGCAGTTCTTC. Encoded protein: CASSWNRDRGLQGPDNEQFF.

The rearrangement uses TRBV13 and TRBJ1-1; no definite D call. CDR3 length: 14 residues. Deletions cut 7 bases from V and 4 bases from J, with 16 bases between. The germline V gene has CDR1 PRHDT and CDR2 FYEKMQ (reference sequence). CDR3 protein: CASTLLGRVTEAFF. The CDR3 coding sequence is TGTGCCAGCACCTTGCTTGGGAGGGTCACTGAAGCTTTCTTT.

This sequence joins TRBV29-1 and TRBJ2-3; 8 positions agree with TRBD2. The CDR3 loop spans 14 amino acids. Losses at the gene ends were 3 bases for V and 5 bases for J; bases not matched to a gene: 7. Germline CDR1 is SQVTM and CDR2 is ANQGSEA. The CDR3 sequence: CSVDAGGGKDTQYF. Here the CDR3 DNA reads TGCAGCGTTGACGCGGGGGGTGGAAAAGATACGCAGTATTTT.

This chain uses TRBV6-5 with TRBJ2-5; 8 bases are a match to TRBD1. This CDR3 has 13 residues. The junction had 3 bases not matched to a gene; V was cut back by 5 bases and J by 4 bases. Germline values: CDR1 MNHEY, CDR2 SVGAGI. Here the CDR3 DNA reads TGTGCCAGCAGTCCCAGGGGGCGAGAGACCCAGTACTTC. This gives the protein CASSPRGRETQYF.

The V and J genes are TRBV20-1 and TRBJ1-1; D gene uncertain. This CDR3 region has 10 residues. The germline V gene has CDR1 DFQATT and CDR2 SNEGSKA (reference sequence). The ends were cut back, 5 bases at V and 2 bases at J, with 3 bases in the middle. The DNA of the CDR3 is TGCAGTGCTTTAAACACTGAAGCTTTCTTT. Amino acids: CSALNTEAFF.

V usage is TRBV3-1 (or the pseudogene TRBV3-2) and J usage is TRBJ1-1; 8 bases fit TRBD1. The CDR3 is 14 residues long. J gave up 3 bases and V 8 bases, and 8 bases lay outside the gene matches. Germline V gene sequence: CDR1 LGHDT, CDR2 YNNKEL (reference sequence). The CDR3, as DNA: TGTGCCAGCCGAGGTGAGGACAGGGACACTGAAGCTTTCTTT. This sequence encodes CASRGEDRDTEAFF.

The table lists this clone with a few counts. The chain joins TRBV2 to TRBJ2-7; the D is unclear. The V gene's germline CDR1 is SNHLY and CDR2 FYNNEI. This CDR3 comprises 12 residues. V was cut by 1 base and J by 7 bases, with 8 bases left in between. CDR3 sequence (DNA): TGTGCCAGCAGTGAAGACAGAACGGAGCAGTACTTC. Translation gives CASSEDRTEQYF.

As DNA, the CDR3 is TGTGCCTGGAGTGTAATCGGACAGGGGCTCGGAAACACCATATATTTT. This translates into CAWSVIGQGLGNTIYF. The gene calls are TRBV30 and TRBJ1-3, with TRBD1 matching 9 bases. Germline V gene sequence: CDR1 GTSNPN, CDR2 SVGIG (reference sequence). V dropped 0 bases and J dropped 4; count of bases not matched to a gene: 7. This CDR3 contains 16 residues.

The J gene is TRBJ1-3, the V gene TRBV4-1, with TRBD1 as a possible D gene (5 bases). Germline assignment: CDR1 MGHRA and CDR2 YSYEKL. Trimming cost V 0 bases and J 4 bases, with 10 bases left between them. The CDR3 is made up of 15 amino acids. CDR3 nucleotide sequence: TGCGCCAGCAGCCAAGATGCAGGGATGGGAAACACCATATATTTT. Protein: CASSQDAGMGNTIYF.

The rearrangement uses TRBV15 and TRBJ2-7; D not resolved. The CDR3 covers 15 residues. V lost 0 bases, J lost 0 bases, and 9 bases lay in between. Germline CDR1 is LNHNV and CDR2 is YYDKDF (reference sequence). The DNA for the CDR3 is TGTGCCACCAGCAGAGATTATCAGGACTCCTACGAGCAGTACGTC. Residues: CATSRDYQDSYEQYV.

V gene TRBV18 combines with J gene TRBJ2-1; TRBD1 is a possible D gene (6 bases). CDR1 is KGHSH and CDR2 is LQKENI in the germline V gene. The ends were cut back, 4 bases at V and 10 bases at J, with 11 bases in the middle. The CDR3 loop spans 12 amino acids. CDR3 DNA sequence: TGTGCCAGCTCACGGACCACAGGGGAGCAGTTCTTC. Translated, it gives CASSRTTGEQFF.

This sequence joins TRBV4-2 and TRBJ1-5; D might be TRBD1 (6 bases). Trimming took off 4 bases at V and 1 base at J, with 11 bases between the two ends. Per the germline V gene, CDR1 is LGHNA and CDR2 is YNFKEQ. The CDR3 extends over 15 amino acids. In DNA form, the CDR3 reads TGTGCCAGCAGCCCTGAAAGGGGGAGCAATCAGCCCCAGCATTTT. This gives the protein CASSPERGSNQPQHF.

V usage is TRBV5-4 and J usage is TRBJ2-5; D ambiguous. Germline loops: CDR1 SGHNT, CDR2 YYREEE (reference sequence). The CDR3 runs to 13 residues. V shed 7 bases and J shed 3 bases, with 13 bases lying between them. Here the CDR3 reads CASYPAGEETQYF. In nucleotides, the CDR3 is TGTGCCAGCTATCCTGCTGGAGAAGAGACCCAGTACTTC. Full variable domain (remainder filled in from reference TRBV5-4 and TRBJ2-5): ETGVTQSPTHLIKTRGQQVTLRCSSQSGHNTVSWYQQALGQGPQFIFQYYREEENGRGNFPPRFSGLQFPNYSSELNVNALELDDSALYLCASYPAGEETQYFGPGTRLLVL.

The chain's CDR3 is CASSRILAGPDTQYF. The DNA of the CDR3 is TGCGCCAGCAGCCGCATTCTAGCGGGCCCAGATACGCAGTATTTT. The chain employs TRBV4-1 and TRBJ2-3; 8 nucleotides match TRBD2. Germline V gene lookup returns CDR1 MGHRA and CDR2 YSYEKL. The CDR3 extends over 15 amino acids. V was clipped by 4 bases and J by 4 bases; unmatched bases: 7.

The chain has TRBV2 and TRBJ2-5, with 7 bases identical to TRBD1. The trim removed 6 bases at V and 0 bases at J, leaving 1 base unmatched. This CDR3 has 13 residues. CDR1 SNHLY and CDR2 FYNNEI come from the germline V gene. The CDR3 reads CASSQGDQETQYF. CDR3 bases: TGTGCCAGCAGCCAGGGGGACCAAGAGACCCAGTACTTC.

CDR3 protein: CATSRDSSAGANYGYTF. The CDR3 region has the DNA TGTGCCACCAGCAGAGATTCTTCGGCGGGGGCCAACTATGGCTACACCTTC. This chain uses TRBV15 with TRBJ1-2, with D possibly matching TRBD1 (6 bases). The CDR3 spans 17 residues. CDR1 is LNHNV and CDR2 is YYDKDF in the germline V gene (reference sequence). V was shortened by 0 bases and J by 2 bases, with 16 bases between the two germline ends. Using reference TRBV15 and TRBJ1-2 for the parts outside the CDR3, the full variable domain is DAMVIQNPRYQVTQFGKPVTLSCSQTLNHNVMYWYQQKSSQAPKLLFHYYDKDFNNEADTPDNFQSRRPNTSFCFLDIRSPGLGDTAMYLCATSRDSSAGANYGYTFGSGTRLTVV.

This chain uses TRBV2 with TRBJ2-5; TRBD1 matches at 7 bases. The CDR3 totals 14 residues. The V and J ends lost 6 bases and 2 bases, in that order; junction bases with no gene match: 6. The germline gives CDR1 SNHLY, CDR2 FYNNEI. The CDR3 DNA follows: TGTGCCAGCAGCTCGGGACAGAGACAAGAGACCCAGTACTTC. This encodes CASSSGQRQETQYF.

J is TRBJ1-6 and V is TRBV15, with D maybe TRBD1 (5 bases). CDR3 length equals 15 residues. With 5 bases removed from V and 9 bases from J, the gap between germline ends came to 17 bases. Germline V gene data show CDR1 as LNHNV and CDR2 as YYDKDF (reference sequence). The CDR3: CATSGDGWGGSPLHF. CDR3 coding DNA: TGTGCCACCAGCGGGGATGGTTGGGGCGGTTCACCCCTCCACTTT.

The chain uses TRBV5-4 and TRBJ1-5, with 7 bases lining up with TRBD1. The CDR3 extends over 15 amino acids. From germline, CDR1 is SGHNT and CDR2 YYREEE (reference sequence). Trimming removed 0 bases from V and 3 bases from J; junction bases left unmatched: 3. The CDR3 nucleotides read TGTGCCAGCAGCTTGGGACAGGGTCTCAATCAGCCCCAGCATTTT. Translated: CASSLGQGLNQPQHF.

The gene calls are TRBV3-1 (or the pseudogene TRBV3-2) and TRBJ2-1, with TRBD2 as a possible D gene (6 bases). V lost 6 bases and J lost 1, with 13 bases in between. The CDR3 spans 15 residues. Germline V gene sequence: CDR1 LGHDT, CDR2 YNNKEL (reference sequence). The CDR3 DNA sequence: TGTGCCAGCAGTCGGGACTTTGCGTCCTACAATGAGCAGTTCTTC. This gives the protein CASSRDFASYNEQFF.

The chain has TRBV9 and TRBJ2-1; 8 bases match TRBD2. Germline CDR1 SGDLS, CDR2 YYNGEE. This CDR3 contains 14 residues. The ends lost 6 bases at V and 4 bases at J; junction bases unmatched: 6. The CDR3 spells CASNRGGPYNEQFF. Written as DNA, the CDR3 is TGTGCCAGCAACCGGGGGGGTCCGTACAATGAGCAGTTCTTC.

This chain joins TRBV24-1 and TRBJ2-1; a weak D match, TRBD2 (6 bases). This CDR3 region has 13 residues. The V gene lost 8 bases and the J gene lost 7 bases, with 14 bases spanning the gap. Germline assignment: CDR1 KGHDR and CDR2 SFDVKD. This CDR3 is CATTGLGLNEQFF. DNA for the CDR3: TGTGCCACCACGGGACTCGGGTTGAATGAGCAGTTCTTC.

The chain is built from TRBV29-1 and TRBJ1-2; unclear D gene. Germline CDR1 is SQVTM and CDR2 is ANQGSEA. This CDR3 has 12 amino acids. Trimming took 4 bases from V and 3 from J, leaving 9 bases between them. The CDR3 DNA is TGCAGCGTTGTCGGGGAACACTATGGCTACACCTTC. It encodes CSVVGEHYGYTF.

This chain joins TRBV4-1 and TRBJ1-6; no firm D call. CDR3 size: 14 residues. Germline CDR1 reads MGHRA; CDR2 reads YSYEKL. Trimming removed 0 bases from V and 10 bases from J, with 10 bases in between. CDR3 coding DNA: TGCGCCAGCAGCCAAGATCGCGCAATATCACCCCTCCACTTT. It is translated as CASSQDRAISPLHF.